A selection of T cell receptor beta chains follows, all from one sample in a study of blood T cell repertoires in COVID-19. Data came from immunoSEQ multiplex PCR; TCRdb stores just in-frame clones and leaves some out. The sample consists of about 390,000 clones, approximately 87% of them appearing once. Sequenced sample: PBMCs or T cells enriched from blood (not recorded which). Source of these receptors: a woman aged 50 to 65 who had recovered from COVID-19. CDR3s include the opening cysteine and the closing phenylalanine or tryptophan. The order of the fields is V gene, clone size, CDR3 length, D gene, J gene, CDR3 protein, CDR3 DNA. A D gene is named only where the DNA matches it firmly. Rows give clone size only sometimes, using once, few, many, or a class for an expanded clone.

TRBV7-8	.	12	.	TRBJ2-1	CASSPQTMGQFF	TGTGCCAGCAGCCCTCAGACAATGGGGCAGTTCTTC
TRBV18	few	16	TRBD2	TRBJ2-1	CASSPTESSGNNEQFF	TGTGCCAGCTCACCTACGGAGTCTAGCGGGAACAATGAGCAGTTCTTC
TRBV7-9	once	15	TRBD1	TRBJ1-3	CASSRDRGPGNTIYF	TGTGCCAGCAGCCGGGACAGGGGCCCTGGAAACACCATATATTTT
TRBV7-9	.	17	TRBD1	TRBJ1-3	CASSFGQGAVYGNTIYF	TGTGCCAGCAGCTTCGGACAGGGGGCCGTTTATGGAAACACCATATATTTT
TRBV7-2	.	13	TRBD2	TRBJ2-1	CASSSGLAGGQFF	TGTGCCAGCAGCTCGGGACTAGCGGGGGGACAGTTCTTC
TRBV6-4	.	16	TRBD1	TRBJ1-1	CASSAPDRPSNTEAFF	TGTGCCAGCAGTGCCCCGGACAGGCCATCGAACACTGAAGCTTTCTTT
TRBV5-1	.	16	.	TRBJ1-6	CASTIDRSSYNSPLHF	TGCGCCAGCACCATAGACCGGAGCTCCTATAATTCACCCCTCCACTTT
TRBV7-2	.	15	TRBD2	TRBJ2-2	CASSRGLADTGELFF	TGTGCCAGCAGCCGGGGACTAGCGGACACCGGGGAGCTGTTTTTT
TRBV3-1/TRBV3-2	.	15	TRBD1	TRBJ1-1	CASSQGQLMNTEAFF	TGTGCCAGCAGCCAGGGACAGCTGATGAACACTGAAGCTTTCTTT
TRBV12-2	.	20	.	TRBJ1-4	CASRLADRGRIFETNEKLFF	TGTGCAAGTCGCTTAGCGGACAGGGGGCGAATTTTTGAAACTAATGAAAAACTGTTTTTT
TRBV28	few	15	.	TRBJ1-4	CASSLSLATNEKLFF	TGTGCCAGCAGTTTATCCCTTGCAACTAATGAAAAACTGTTTTTT
TRBV12-3/TRBV12-4	.	13	.	TRBJ2-7	CASSLGESYEQYF	TGTGCCAGCAGTTTAGGGGAGTCCTACGAGCAGTACTTC
TRBV3-1/TRBV3-2	.	11	.	TRBJ1-2	CAAGSIYGYTF	TGTGCCGCGGGGAGCATCTATGGCTACACCTTC
TRBV19	.	13	TRBD1	TRBJ1-2	CASSKGQAYGYTF	TGTGCCAGTAGTAAGGGACAGGCCTATGGCTACACCTTC
TRBV5-5	.	15	TRBD1	TRBJ2-2	CASSLYRGHTGELFF	TGTGCCAGCAGCTTGTACAGGGGTCACACCGGGGAGCTGTTTTTT
TRBV2	.	14	.	TRBJ1-5	CASSSQQENQPQHF	TGTGCCAGCAGTTCACAACAGGAAAATCAGCCCCAGCATTTT
TRBV3-1/TRBV3-2	.	17	TRBD2	TRBJ2-1	CASSQGGSGGALDEQFF	TGTGCCAGCAGCCAAGGTGGTAGCGGGGGGGCTTTAGATGAGCAGTTCTTC
TRBV15	.	15	.	TRBJ2-1	CATSRDPTGDNEQFF	TGTGCCACCAGCAGAGACCCTACAGGCGACAATGAGCAGTTCTTC
TRBV7-9	.	10	.	TRBJ1-6	CASSPHPLHF	TGTGCCAGCAGCCCACATCCCCTCCACTTT
TRBV5-1	.	17	TRBD1	TRBJ2-7	CASNFGTGGVGAYEQYF	TGCGCCAGCAACTTCGGGACAGGGGGTGTTGGGGCCTACGAGCAGTACTTC
TRBV27	once	13	.	TRBJ1-2	CASSLTGNYGYTF	TGTGCCAGCAGTTTGACAGGAAACTATGGCTACACCTTC
TRBV11-2	.	15	.	TRBJ1-5	CASSLGTVSNQPQHF	TGTGCCAGCAGCTTAGGTACAGTTAGCAATCAGCCCCAGCATTTT
TRBV4-2	.	14	.	TRBJ1-6	CASSPRLWEAPLHF	TGTGCCAGCAGCCCCCGTTTGTGGGAGGCACCCCTCCACTTT
TRBV3-1/TRBV3-2	.	14	TRBD2	TRBJ2-2	CASTGRGNTGELFF	TGTGCCAGCACTGGGCGGGGGAATACCGGGGAGCTGTTTTTT
TRBV5-1	.	14	.	TRBJ2-5	CASSLVPTEETQYF	TGCGCCAGCAGCTTGGTTCCGACTGAAGAGACCCAGTACTTC
TRBV7-8	.	15	.	TRBJ1-5	CASSLWAGAGQPQHF	TGTGCCAGCAGCTTGTGGGCGGGGGCTGGTCAGCCCCAGCATTTT
TRBV7-3	.	15	TRBD2	TRBJ2-5	CASSLAGLAKETQYF	TGTGCCAGCAGCCTGGCAGGACTAGCGAAAGAGACCCAGTACTTC
TRBV2	.	14	.	TRBJ1-1	CASSEAFDTTEAFF	TGTGCCAGCAGTGAAGCGTTCGACACCACTGAAGCTTTCTTT
TRBV11-1	.	14	.	TRBJ1-6	CASSPDNYNSPLHF	TGTGCCAGCAGCCCCGACAATTATAATTCACCCCTCCACTTT
TRBV27	.	15	.	TRBJ1-5	CASSLQGYSNQPQHF	TGTGCCAGCAGCCTACAGGGATATAGCAATCAGCCCCAGCATTTT
TRBV19	.	17	.	TRBJ2-6	CASSFISRDSGANVLTF	TGTGCCAGTAGTTTCATCTCCAGGGACTCTGGGGCCAACGTCCTGACTTTC
TRBV27	.	16	TRBD1	TRBJ2-1	CASSSLGQGNYNEQFF	TGTGCCAGCAGCTCGCTAGGACAGGGTAATTACAATGAGCAGTTCTTC
TRBV5-1	.	15	.	TRBJ1-2	CASSQGDSAIYGYTF	TGCGCCAGCAGCCAGGGCGATTCCGCAATCTATGGCTACACCTTC
TRBV5-8	.	16	.	TRBJ1-6	CASSPATARISSPLHF	TGTGCCAGCAGCCCTGCGACAGCTCGGATTAGTTCACCCCTCCACTTT
TRBV18	.	16	TRBD1	TRBJ1-2	CASSPSQGALTSGYTF	TGTGCCAGCTCACCCTCACAGGGGGCGCTTACTAGTGGCTACACCTTC
TRBV5-1	.	13	.	TRBJ2-7	CASTSISGYEQYF	TGCGCCAGCACGAGTATTTCGGGTTACGAGCAGTACTTC